A single sample gave rise to the 2 T cell receptor beta chains below, sequenced in a study of T cells in Graves' hyperthyroidism and ophthalmopathy. The investigators amplified TCR beta CDR3 regions from RNA transcripts. First-round RT-PCR with HTBI primers amplified the TCR CDR3 region. TCRdb called the multiplex PCR reads again in MiXCR, with one record for every CDR3 protein. The sample shows hundreds of thousands of distinct CDR3 sequences, approximately 24% of them seen only once. The specimen was blood. The receptors here all came from a woman aged 30 to 39 with Graves' ophthalmopathy.

This clonotype was detected many times. The CDR3 DNA reads TGCAGTGTACCGGGACAACCTTACACCTTC. Translated, it gives CSVPGQPYTF. The V and J genes are TRBV20-1 and TRBJ1-2; weak D call: TRBD1 (6 bases). V lost 7 bases, J lost 11 bases, and 14 bases lay in between. The CDR3 extends over 10 amino acids. CDR1 and CDR2 (germline): DFQATT, SNEGSKA (reference sequence).

The chain employs TRBV30 and TRBJ2-7; 8 bases line up with TRBD2. This CDR3 region has 13 residues. The ends lost 6 bases at V and 2 bases at J; junction bases unmatched: 6. The germline V gene encodes CDR1 GTSNPN and CDR2 SVGIG (reference sequence). The CDR3 region is CACSAGVAYEQYF. In nucleotides, the CDR3 is TGTGCCTGCTCAGCGGGGGTGGCCTACGAGCAGTACTTC.